This T cell receptor (beta chain) was sequenced in a study of blood T cell repertoires in COVID-19. About the study: The cDNA or gDNA used as material had been derived from T cells, B-cell-depleted T cells, or PBMCs.

Clinical histories supplied by participants themselves formed the basis of cohort assignment. A case of COVID-19 had been met by exposed participants within 2 weeks before study entry. This clone was recorded only once. Measured with immunoSEQ multiplex PCR; TCRdb has only the in-frame clones, and not every one. The sample yields about 350,000 clones, 88% seen once. The specimen was PBMCs or T cells enriched from blood (not recorded which). The clonotype originates from a woman aged 25 to 39 who had been exposed to COVID-19.

The CDR3 here is CASKAGTSAPEQFF. CDR3 in DNA: TGTGCCAGTAAGGCCGGGACTAGCGCACCTGAGCAGTTCTTC. The genes are TRBV28 and TRBJ2-1; 10 bases are shared with TRBD2. The CDR3 totals 14 residues. Losses at the gene ends were 9 bases for V and 9 bases for J; bases not matched to a gene: 11. Germline V lookup: CDR1 MDHEN, CDR2 SYDVKM.